These 8 T cell receptor beta chains were all obtained from the same sample, sequenced in a study of blood T cells in healthy people across ages. The authors ran a second PCR of about 6 to 12 cycles using a sample-barcoded 5' primer and a J-beta primer mix. TCRdb re-derived calls from the 5' RACE reads in MiXCR, one entry per CDR3 protein. The repertoire holds approximately 880,000 distinct CDR3 sequences, with under 50% as singletons. The sequencing sample was made of blood. The source is a man aged 25-40 years in good health.

This chain joins TRBV6-5 and TRBJ2-5, with D perhaps TRBD1 (5 bases). The CDR3 contains 14 residues. The germline V and J ends were trimmed by 6 bases and 4 bases, with 15 bases remaining between them. CDR1 and CDR2 (germline): MNHEY, SVGAGI. CDR3 amino acids: CASRTTGVRETQYF. In DNA form, the CDR3 reads TGTGCCAGCAGGACAACAGGAGTCCGAGAGACCCAGTACTTC.

The J gene is TRBJ2-1, the V gene TRBV20-1, with D tentatively TRBD1 (6 bases). Trimming pared 5 bases from V and 0 bases from J, leaving 11 bases between. The length of the CDR3 is 14 residues. The V gene's germline CDR1 is DFQATT and CDR2 SNEGSKA (reference sequence). The DNA of the CDR3 is TGCAGTGCTCCGAGAGGGGGCTCCTACAATGAGCAGTTCTTC. It yields the protein CSAPRGGSYNEQFF.

This clonotype was detected once. The rearrangement uses TRBV20-1 and TRBJ2-7; the D gene is possibly TRBD2 (6 bases). V was trimmed by 3 bases and J by 7 bases, leaving 10 bases between them. The CDR3 totals 11 residues. Germline CDR1 DFQATT, CDR2 SNEGSKA (reference sequence). CDR3 sequence reads: CSASRDSEQYF. As DNA, the CDR3 is TGCAGTGCTAGCCGGGACTCAGAGCAGTACTTC.

The chain has TRBV27 and TRBJ2-1, with a tentative D call TRBD1 (6 bases). The ends were cut back, 6 bases at V and 6 bases at J, with 15 bases in the middle. The CDR3 is 14 residues long. Germline-derived CDR1 and CDR2 are MNHEY and SMNVEV (reference sequence). CDR3 coding DNA: TGTGCCAGCAGATCGACAGGTCCCCCCAATGAGCAGTTCTTC. Protein product: CASRSTGPPNEQFF.

The chain carries TRBV7-2 and TRBJ2-1; D perhaps matches TRBD1 (5 bases). Per the germline V gene, CDR1 is SGHTA and CDR2 is FQGNSA. This CDR3 spans 14 amino acids. V lost 2 bases, J lost 8 bases, and 13 bases lay in between. CDR3 sequence (DNA): TGTGCCAGCAGCTTACAGGGTCGGGTCGATGAGCAGTTCTTC. This translates into CASSLQGRVDEQFF.

This clonotype occurred a few times. The chain uses TRBV6-5 and TRBJ2-2; D call uncertain. V was cut by 0 bases and J by 6 bases, with 11 bases left in between. The CDR3 sequence is 15 residues long. Germline V lookup: CDR1 MNHEY, CDR2 SVGAGI. The DNA of the CDR3 is TGTGCCAGCAGTTACTCGATCAGTGGCTCCGGGGAGCTGTTTTTT. It codes for CASSYSISGSGELFF.

The V gene is TRBV4-3, the J gene TRBJ1-6; possible D gene TRBD1, 6 bases. CDR3 length: 15 amino acids. Deletions cut 2 bases from V and 7 bases from J, with 12 bases between. CDR1 and CDR2 from the germline V gene are LGHNA and YSLEER. CDR3 in DNA: TGCGCCAGCAGCCAACAACAGGGTGGGAATTCACCCCTCCACTTT. This sequence encodes CASSQQQGGNSPLHF.

This sequence joins TRBV6-2 or TRBV6-3 and TRBJ2-7; D may be TRBD2 (6 bases). Germline-derived CDR1 and CDR2 are MNHEY and SVGEGT. The CDR3 is made up of 14 amino acids. V was clipped by 3 bases and J by 6 bases, with 15 bases between them. DNA for the CDR3: TGTGCCAGCAGTTATCGGCAGTACGGGGGCGAGCAGTACTTC. Protein sequence: CASSYRQYGGEQYF.